Following are 31 T cell receptor beta chains from one sample sequenced in a study of blood T cell repertoires in COVID-19. Repertoires were generated with immunoSEQ multiplex PCR, while TCRdb's copy carries only in-frame clones and drops some. This table holds approximately 130,000 clones, approximately 77% found once. The source material was peripheral blood. The receptors originated from a human donor in a cohort sampled during active COVID-19.

This rearrangement joins TRBV28 to TRBJ2-5; 8 bases align to TRBD1. Germline CDR1 reads MDHEN; CDR2 reads SYDVKM. Trimming removed 5 bases from V and 1 base from J; junction bases left unmatched: 9. The CDR3 has 16 residues. This CDR3 reads CASSTAAGGFQETQYF. CDR3 sequence (DNA): TGTGCCAGCAGTACCGCAGCAGGGGGCTTCCAAGAGACCCAGTACTTC.

The V and J genes are TRBV5-5 and TRBJ1-4, with unresolved D. Between the trimmed V and J ends, which lost 4 bases and 4 bases, there was a span of 11 bases. The CDR3 length is 14 residues. CDR1 SGHKS and CDR2 YYEKEE come from the germline V gene (reference sequence). The CDR3 DNA is TGTGCCAGCAGCCACCGGGATTTTAATGAAAAACTGTTTTTT. Its protein product is CASSHRDFNEKLFF.

The CDR3 region has the DNA TGTGCCAGCAGCGTCCGACAGGGGTTTCCACCCCTCCACTTT. Protein sequence: CASSVRQGFPPLHF. The chain links TRBV9 to TRBJ1-6, with TRBD1 matching 8 bases. CDR3 size: 14 residues. Germline V gene sequence: CDR1 SGDLS, CDR2 YYNGEE. V lost 2 bases and J lost 11; bases outside the gene matches: 6.

J is TRBJ1-3 and V is TRBV5-1; maybe TRBD1 (6 bases). V was clipped by 1 base and J by 0 bases, with 8 bases between them. There are 15 residues in the CDR3. CDR1 SGHRS and CDR2 YFSETQ come from the germline V gene. CDR3 DNA: TGCGCCAGCAGCTTGACAGGGAACTCTGGAAACACCATATATTTT. Protein product: CASSLTGNSGNTIYF.

The chain uses TRBV7-9 and TRBJ2-1, with TRBD2 as a possible D gene (6 bases). Trimming removed 5 bases at V and 5 bases at J, with 16 bases between. The CDR3 totals 15 residues. Germline V gene data show CDR1 as SEHNR and CDR2 as FQNEAQ (reference sequence). The CDR3 is CASSPLTGTDNEQFF. The CDR3 nucleotides read TGTGCCAGCAGCCCGCTGACCGGGACTGACAATGAGCAGTTCTTC.

The rearrangement joins TRBV27 to TRBJ2-7; 14 nucleotides agree with TRBD2. Per the germline V gene, CDR1 is MNHEY and CDR2 is SMNVEV (reference sequence). The CDR3 consists of 20 residues. With 3 bases clipped from V and 2 bases from J, the junction kept 15 bases outside the gene matches. The CDR3 here is CASSFRLAGGPGSLPYEQYF. CDR3 nucleotides: TGTGCCAGCAGTTTTAGACTAGCGGGAGGGCCAGGATCCTTACCCTACGAGCAGTACTTC.

V gene TRBV13 combines with J gene TRBJ1-1; D is ambiguous. The CDR3 length is 13 residues. The V end was cut by 3 bases, the J end by 2 bases, with 7 bases between. Germline V gene lookup returns CDR1 PRHDT and CDR2 FYEKMQ (reference sequence). The CDR3 DNA sequence: TGTGCCAGCAGCTTTGGGCGCAACACTGAAGCTTTCTTT. Translation: CASSFGRNTEAFF.

This clone was seen once. V usage is TRBV3-1 (or the pseudogene TRBV3-2) and J usage is TRBJ2-7, with 8 bases fitting TRBD1. The CDR3 loop spans 13 amino acids. The junction had 2 bases not matched to a gene; V was cut back by 2 bases and J by 5 bases. CDR1 is LGHDT, CDR2 YNNKEL, per germline (reference sequence). The CDR3 loop is CASSQLRGHEQYF. In DNA form, the CDR3 reads TGTGCCAGCAGCCAACTCAGGGGGCACGAGCAGTACTTC.

This clone was counted many times. One junction end disagrees with the germline gene, perhaps due to a read error. The gene calls are TRBV7-7 and TRBJ2-6; D is perhaps TRBD1 (5 bases). The CDR3 spans 17 residues. In germline, CDR1 is SSHAT, CDR2 FNYEAQ (reference sequence). The CDR3 here is CASSLQDTSSGANVLTF. The CDR3 DNA sequence: TGTGCTAGCAGCTTACAGGACACGAGCTCTGGGGCCAACGTCCTGACTTTC.

The rearrangement uses TRBV2 and TRBJ2-7, with a tentative D call TRBD1 (6 bases). Germline CDR1 is SNHLY and CDR2 is FYNNEI. CDR3 length: 13 residues. Trimming pared 8 bases from V and 7 bases from J, leaving 18 bases between. In nucleotides, the CDR3 is TGTGCCAGCTCCCCAGGGGCGACGGGGGAGCAGTACTTC. Translated: CASSPGATGEQYF. The variable domain in full, completed from reference TRBV2 and TRBJ2-7, reads EPEVTQTPSHQVTQMGQEVILRCVPISNHLYFYWYRQILGQKVEFLVSFYNNEISEKSEIFDDQFSVERPDGSNFTLKIRSTKLEDSAMYFCASSPGATGEQYFGPGTRLTVT.

V gene TRBV12-3 or TRBV12-4 combines with J gene TRBJ1-5; 7 nucleotides align to TRBD1. V shed 7 bases, J shed 6 bases, and the junction held 6 bases outside the gene matches. CDR3 length: 13 amino acids. CDR3 loop: CASTIGGSQPQHF. CDR3 coding DNA: TGTGCCAGCACCATAGGGGGCTCTCAGCCCCAGCATTTT.

The chain is built from TRBV30 and TRBJ2-7; weak D call: TRBD1 (6 bases). This CDR3 has 14 amino acids. Trimming stripped 0 bases from V and 2 bases from J, with 11 bases between. Germline V CDR1 and CDR2: GTSNPN, SVGIG (reference sequence). CDR3: CAWSVTGRAYEQYF. The CDR3 DNA follows: TGTGCCTGGAGTGTGACAGGCCGCGCCTACGAGCAGTACTTC.

The rearrangement links TRBV4-2 to TRBJ1-1; D is unresolved. The CDR3 loop spans 14 amino acids. CDR1 is LGHNA and CDR2 is YNFKEQ in the germline V gene. Trimming left V 6 bases short and J 4 bases short, with 15 bases between. The CDR3 sequence: CASRSTRAPTEAFF. The DNA of the CDR3 is TGTGCCAGCAGGTCCACACGTGCACCCACTGAAGCTTTCTTT.

V usage is TRBV7-8 and J usage is TRBJ2-7; TRBD1 is a possible D gene (5 bases). V lost 5 bases and J lost 0, with 8 bases in between. CDR3 length: 13 amino acids. Per germline, CDR1 SGHVS and CDR2 FQNEAQ. The chain's CDR3 is CASSTTASYEQYF. In DNA, the CDR3 is TGTGCCAGCAGCACGACAGCCTCCTACGAGCAGTACTTC.

The V gene is TRBV18, the J gene TRBJ1-6; D is uncertain. Germline loops: CDR1 KGHSH, CDR2 LQKENI. The CDR3 is made up of 14 amino acids. V lost 5 bases to trimming and J lost 7 bases, with 12 bases between them. The CDR3 is CASSSRDTNSPLHF. CDR3 sequence (DNA): TGTGCCAGCTCATCGAGGGATACGAATTCACCCCTCCACTTT. Filled out from reference TRBV18 and TRBJ1-6, the complete variable domain reads NAGVMQNPRHLVRRRGQEARLRCSPMKGHSHVYWYRQLPEEGLKFMVYLQKENIIDESGMPKERFSAEFPKEGPSILRIQQVVRGDSAAYFCASSSRDTNSPLHFGNGTRLTVT.

The gene calls are TRBV27 and TRBJ2-7; TRBD2 matches 14 bases. V dropped 5 bases and J dropped 4; count of bases not matched to a gene: 7. The CDR3 loop spans 16 amino acids. Germline CDR1 MNHEY, CDR2 SMNVEV (reference sequence). The CDR3, as DNA: TGTGCCAGCAGTCTCGACGGACTAGCGGGGGGATACGAGCAGTACTTC. It is translated as CASSLDGLAGGYEQYF.

The gene calls are TRBV6-5 and TRBJ2-7; perhaps TRBD2 as D (6 bases). Germline loops: CDR1 MNHEY, CDR2 SVGAGI. This CDR3 is 14 amino acids long. The V end was cut by 4 bases, the J end by 0 bases, with 10 bases between. The CDR3: CASSSQGGSYEQYF. The CDR3 DNA follows: TGTGCCAGCAGTTCCCAGGGAGGCTCCTACGAGCAGTACTTC.

This clone was seen once. V gene TRBV27 combines with J gene TRBJ2-5, with D perhaps matching TRBD2 (6 bases). CDR1 is MNHEY and CDR2 is SMNVEV in the germline V gene (reference sequence). The CDR3 is 13 residues long. The V end was cut by 5 bases, the J end by 10 bases, with 17 bases between. The CDR3 loop is CASSIRRGLYQYF. CDR3 sequence (DNA): TGTGCCAGCAGTATACGACGGGGGTTGTACCAGTACTTC.

The sample holds a few counts of this clone. This chain joins TRBV11-2 and TRBJ1-6; 8 bases agree with TRBD1. CDR1 and CDR2 from the germline V gene are SGHAT and FQNNGV. The CDR3 length is 15 residues. V lost 0 bases and J lost 6; bases outside the gene matches: 1. CDR3 in DNA: TGTGCCAGCAGCTTAGAGGGACAGGTTAATTCACCCCTCCACTTT. Amino acids: CASSLEGQVNSPLHF.

This chain uses TRBV11-2 with TRBJ2-1; tentatively, D is TRBD2 (5 bases). V was cut by 5 bases and J by 9 bases, with 11 bases left in between. The CDR3 spans 12 residues. Germline V CDR1 and CDR2: SGHAT, FQNNGV. CDR3 sequence (DNA): TGTGCCAGCAGCCCGATTGAGGGTGAGCAGTTCTTC. This sequence encodes CASSPIEGEQFF. The full variable domain, its missing parts supplied by reference TRBV11-2 and TRBJ2-1, is EAGVAQSPRYKIIEKRQSVAFWCNPISGHATLYWYQQILGQGPKLLIQFQNNGVVDDSQLPKDRFSAERLKGVDSTLKIQPAKLEDSAVYLCASSPIEGEQFFGPGTRLTVL.

As DNA, the CDR3 is TGTGCCAGCAGCTCCGCAAATACGTGGTCGAGCCAGCCCCAGCATTTT. Its translation: CASSSANTWSSQPQHF. The chain uses TRBV5-6 and TRBJ1-5; D gene unclear. The CDR3 sequence is 16 residues long. Germline V lookup: CDR1 SGHDT, CDR2 YYEEEE. Trimming cost V 3 bases and J 7 bases, with 20 bases left between them.

The CDR3 nucleotides read TGTGCCAGTAACCCTAGCGGGACCTACAATGAGCAGTTCTTC. Amino acids: CASNPSGTYNEQFF. The chain is built from TRBV19 and TRBJ2-1; 9 nucleotides align to TRBD2. V shed 7 bases and J 2 bases; nucleotides not matched to a gene: 3. In germline, CDR1 is LNHDA, CDR2 SQIVND (reference sequence). The CDR3 sequence is 14 residues long. Based on the CDR3 plus reference TRBV19 and TRBJ2-1, the full variable domain is DGGITQSPKYLFRKEGQNVTLSCEQNLNHDAMYWYRQDPGQGLRLIYYSQIVNDFQKGDIAEGYSVSREKKESFPLTVTSAQKNPTAFYLCASNPSGTYNEQFFGPGTRLTVL.

The chain has TRBV12-3 or TRBV12-4 and TRBJ1-5; D is unresolved. This CDR3 is 12 amino acids long. V was pared by 3 bases and J by 4 bases, with 4 bases between. CDR3 loop: CASSFSNQPQHF. The CDR3 coding sequence is TGTGCCAGCAGTTTTTCAAATCAGCCCCAGCATTTT.

This clone was observed a handful of times. This chain links TRBV27 with TRBJ1-1, with D perhaps TRBD1 (5 bases). Trimming took 5 bases from V and 1 from J, leaving 8 bases between them. Germline V gives CDR1 MNHEY, CDR2 SMNVEV (reference sequence). This CDR3 spans 13 amino acids. For the CDR3, the DNA is TGTGCCAGCAGTACAACAGGGAACACTGAAGCTTTCTTT. It codes for CASSTTGNTEAFF.

The rearrangement uses TRBV5-1 and TRBJ2-1; 14 positions agree with TRBD2. CDR3 size: 16 residues. The J segment lost 9 bases and the V segment lost 3 bases, leaving 8 bases of the junction unmatched. Germline values: CDR1 SGHRS, CDR2 YFSETQ. CDR3 sequence reads: CASSSPGLAGAAEQFF. The CDR3 DNA reads as TGCGCCAGCAGCTCACCGGGACTAGCGGGGGCCGCTGAGCAGTTCTTC.

The J gene is TRBJ1-6, the V gene TRBV6-5; D might be TRBD1 (5 bases). Germline lookup yields CDR1 MNHEY and CDR2 SVGAGI. CDR3 length: 15 amino acids. The V end lost 5 bases, the J end lost 6 bases, and 14 bases lay between the germline ends. Here the CDR3 reads CASSPAPGLNSPLHF. Here the CDR3 DNA reads TGTGCCAGCAGTCCTGCCCCAGGGCTTAATTCACCCCTCCACTTT.

The chain is built from TRBV7-9 and TRBJ1-2; D uncertain. V was cut by 2 bases and J by 3 bases, with 10 bases left in between. The germline CDR1 and CDR2 sequences are SEHNR and FQNEAQ (reference sequence). This CDR3 has 14 residues. As DNA, the CDR3 is TGTGCCAGCAGCTTAACAGAGCCGTACTATGGCTACACCTTC. Translating it yields CASSLTEPYYGYTF.

The chain carries TRBV15 and TRBJ2-7, with TRBD1 matching 9 bases. Germline loops: CDR1 LNHNV, CDR2 YYDKDF (reference sequence). After removal of 3 bases from V and 5 bases from J, the junction contained 8 bases not matched to a gene. This CDR3 comprises 15 residues. This CDR3 is CATSRGTGSRDEQYF. DNA of the CDR3: TGTGCCACCAGCAGGGGGACAGGGAGTCGGGACGAGCAGTACTTC.

This chain links TRBV11-2 with TRBJ2-2; 10 bases fit TRBD2. The CDR3 is made up of 17 amino acids. The germline V gene has CDR1 SGHAT and CDR2 FQNNGV. The ends lost 2 bases at V and 7 bases at J; junction bases unmatched: 10. Written as DNA, the CDR3 is TGTGCCAGCAGCTTACATCTACCTAGCGGGAGAGGCGGGGAGCTGTTTTTT. Translating it yields CASSLHLPSGRGGELFF.

This rearrangement joins TRBV14 to TRBJ2-5; 8 nucleotides match TRBD2. This CDR3 is 15 amino acids long. V shed 1 base, J shed 3 bases, and the junction held 4 bases outside the gene matches. Germline CDR1 SGHDN, CDR2 FVKESK. The CDR3 loop is CASSQVRLAKETQYF. The CDR3 DNA reads as TGTGCCAGCAGCCAAGTGCGACTAGCGAAAGAGACCCAGTACTTC.

Only a few counts were recorded for this clone. The rearrangement joins TRBV3-1 (or the pseudogene TRBV3-2) to TRBJ2-3; 8 bases fit TRBD2. V lost 5 bases and J lost 6; bases outside the gene matches: 13. Germline CDR1 and CDR2: LGHDT and YNNKEL (reference sequence). This CDR3 is built from 16 residues. CDR3 sequence: CASSTRTSPSPDTQYF. CDR3 coding DNA: TGTGCCAGCAGCACCCGGACTAGCCCTTCCCCTGATACGCAGTATTTT.